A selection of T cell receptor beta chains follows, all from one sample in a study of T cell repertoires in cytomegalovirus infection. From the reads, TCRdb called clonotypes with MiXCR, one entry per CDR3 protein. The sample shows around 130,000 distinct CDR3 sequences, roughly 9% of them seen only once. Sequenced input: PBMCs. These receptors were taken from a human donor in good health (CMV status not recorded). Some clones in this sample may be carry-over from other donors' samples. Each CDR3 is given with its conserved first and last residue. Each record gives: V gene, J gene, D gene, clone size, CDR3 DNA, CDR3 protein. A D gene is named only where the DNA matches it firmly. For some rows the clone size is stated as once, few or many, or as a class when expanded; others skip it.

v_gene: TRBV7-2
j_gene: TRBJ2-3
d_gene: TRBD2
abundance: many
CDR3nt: TGTGCCAGCAGCCCCAGGAGCGGGGGCACAGATACGCAGTATTTT
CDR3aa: CASSPRSGGTDTQYF

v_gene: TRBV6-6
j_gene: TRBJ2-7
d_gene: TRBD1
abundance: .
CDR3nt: TGTGCCAGCAGACCGACAGGGATGTACGAGCAGTACTTC
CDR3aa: CASRPTGMYEQYF

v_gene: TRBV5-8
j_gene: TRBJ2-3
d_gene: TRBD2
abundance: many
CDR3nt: TGTGCCAGCAGTCCGCCCCGGGAGGCGGGGAGCACAGATACGCAGTATTTT
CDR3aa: CASSPPREAGSTDTQYF

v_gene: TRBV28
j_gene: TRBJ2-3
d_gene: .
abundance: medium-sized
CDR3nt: TGTGCCAGCAGTTTATTAGGGACCCCGGATGAGGATACGCAGTATTTT
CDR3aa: CASSLLGTPDEDTQYF

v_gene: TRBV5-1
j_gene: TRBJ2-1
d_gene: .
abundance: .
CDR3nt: TGCGCCAGCAGCTTGACCCCAGGGGCCGATGAGCAGTTCTTC
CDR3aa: CASSLTPGADEQFF

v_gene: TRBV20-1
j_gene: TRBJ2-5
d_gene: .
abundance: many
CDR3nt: TGCAGTGCTAGAGGGGCGGGACAAGAGACCCAGTACTTC
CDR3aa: CSARGAGQETQYF

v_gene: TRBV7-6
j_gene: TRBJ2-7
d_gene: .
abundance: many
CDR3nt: TGTGCCAGCAGCTCCATGGCGGGGTCCTACGAGCAGTACTTC
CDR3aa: CASSSMAGSYEQYF

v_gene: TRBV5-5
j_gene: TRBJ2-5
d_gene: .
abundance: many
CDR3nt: TGTGCCAGCAGCTTGGCAGGGATTGGAGAGACCCAGTACTTC
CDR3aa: CASSLAGIGETQYF

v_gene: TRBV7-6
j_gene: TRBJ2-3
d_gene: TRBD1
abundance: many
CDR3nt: TGTGCCAGCAGCTTGGGGGCCGGACAGGCGAACACAGATACGCAGTATTTT
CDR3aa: CASSLGAGQANTDTQYF

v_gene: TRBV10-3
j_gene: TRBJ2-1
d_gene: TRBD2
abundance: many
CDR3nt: TGTGCCATCAGTGCTAGCGGGGGTCCGGGCTACAATGAGCAGTTCTTC
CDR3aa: CAISASGGPGYNEQFF